The entry below describes one TCR beta chain. The antigen is unknown. The PCR was carried out with 60 Vbeta primers and 13 Jbeta primers. Only in-frame clones appear in the TCRdb table, and some are missing; sequencing was by immunoSEQ multiplex PCR. Of around 37,000 clones listed, approximately 80% are singletons. These data come from a study of cytomegalovirus exposure and HLA in healthy donors. The study's findings and limits: For most TCR beta V segments, an earlier analysis put the productive rate at about 87% or about 30% of the time. Cytomegalovirus association was listed for around 170 TCR beta chains.

Sequencing was carried out using PBMCs. The sequence was obtained from a woman aged 18-35 years in good health and CMV-seropositive.

DNA for the CDR3: TGTGCCAGCAGCTCTTGGCCGGACAGGAGCTCCTACGAGCAGTACTTC. Translated: CASSSWPDRSSYEQYF. V usage is TRBV11-2 and J usage is TRBJ2-7; 7 nucleotides agree with TRBD1. CDR3 length equals 16 residues. Losses at the gene ends were 4 bases for V and 0 bases for J; bases not matched to a gene: 9. Germline V gene sequence: CDR1 SGHAT, CDR2 FQNNGV. The entire variable domain, with the rest obtained from reference TRBV11-2 and TRBJ2-7, is as follows: EAGVAQSPRYKIIEKRQSVAFWCNPISGHATLYWYQQILGQGPKLLIQFQNNGVVDDSQLPKDRFSAERLKGVDSTLKIQPAKLEDSAVYLCASSSWPDRSSYEQYFGPGTRLTVT.